Following are 3 T cell receptor beta chains from one sample sequenced in a study of shared clonotypes between healthy human individuals. Sequencing used immunoSEQ multiplex PCR; TCRdb keeps in-frame clones, though not all of them. The sample records roughly 2.2 million clones, 93% being singletons. Source material: naive CD4+ T cells from PBMCs. The subset here: CD45RA+ positively selected. Every receptor here comes from a man aged 18-30 years in good health. Some clones in this sample may be carry-over from other donors' samples.

The chain is built from TRBV6-5 and TRBJ1-2; weak D call: TRBD1 (6 bases). The V end lost 2 bases, the J end lost 3 bases, and 16 bases lay between the germline ends. The CDR3 is 16 amino acids. CDR1 is MNHEY, CDR2 SVGAGI, per germline. As DNA, the CDR3 is TGTGCCAGCAGTTACAAAGGGGGGGCGAGGGACTATGGCTACACCTTC. This gives the protein CASSYKGGARDYGYTF.

This clone has a single count. The gene calls are TRBV28 and TRBJ2-1; 9 bases map to TRBD2. V was pared by 9 bases and J by 4 bases, with 19 bases of the junction left unmatched. The germline V gene has CDR1 MDHEN and CDR2 SYDVKM. This CDR3 has 18 amino acids. CDR3 protein: CASQYPAGGGGGYNEQFF. In DNA form, the CDR3 reads TGTGCCAGTCAATATCCAGCGGGAGGAGGAGGGGGATACAATGAGCAGTTCTTC.

The CDR3 DNA follows: TGTGCCAGTAGCCCCATGGAGGGCGGGCAGTACTTC. This gives the protein CASSPMEGGQYF. This chain joins TRBV19 and TRBJ2-7; the D gene is possibly TRBD2 (6 bases). Trimming left V 6 bases short and J 9 bases short, with 15 bases between. The CDR3 consists of 12 residues. Per germline, CDR1 LNHDA and CDR2 SQIVND (reference sequence).